One and the same sample provided the 22 T cell receptor beta chains below, sequenced in a study of blood T cell repertoires in COVID-19. TCRdb's copy holds only in-frame clones and misses some; the assay was immunoSEQ multiplex PCR. The data show fewer than 90,000 clones, with about nine tenths seen just once and around 16% held by the top ten. The source material was peripheral blood. All receptors derive from a male donor with acute or convalescent COVID-19.

This clone was seen a few times. This sequence joins TRBV18 and TRBJ2-1, with TRBD2 identical over 8 bases. The CDR3 length is 18 residues. V lost 5 bases to trimming and J lost 2 bases; unmatched junction nucleotides: 14. Germline-derived CDR1 and CDR2 are KGHSH and LQKENI. The CDR3 is CASSASGGSGATYNEQFF. CDR3 bases: TGTGCCAGCTCAGCGTCGGGGGGGAGCGGGGCGACCTACAATGAGCAGTTCTTC.

The chain uses TRBV5-1 and TRBJ1-5; 8 bases map to TRBD1. Germline trimming cut 3 bases from V and 4 bases from J; bases unmatched to any gene: 6. The CDR3 has 15 residues. The germline gives CDR1 SGHRS, CDR2 YFSETQ. The CDR3 reads CASSYGQGSNQPQHF. DNA of the CDR3: TGCGCCAGCAGCTACGGACAGGGTAGTAATCAGCCCCAGCATTTT.

The rearrangement joins TRBV5-1 to TRBJ1-2; 9 bases agree with TRBD1. V shed 2 bases, J shed 3 bases, and the junction held 5 bases outside the gene matches. CDR1 SGHRS and CDR2 YFSETQ come from the germline V gene. This CDR3 comprises 15 residues. Here the CDR3 reads CASSFGTGLDYGYTF. DNA for the CDR3: TGCGCCAGCAGCTTCGGGACAGGGCTGGACTATGGCTACACCTTC.

This chain joins TRBV10-3 and TRBJ2-6; 7 nucleotides align to TRBD1. Trimming removed 2 bases from V and 1 base from J; junction bases left unmatched: 8. This CDR3 spans 18 amino acids. Germline CDR1 reads ENHRY; CDR2 reads SYGVKD. The CDR3 is CAISEAPSTGSGANVLTF. CDR3 nucleotide sequence: TGTGCCATCAGTGAGGCGCCGTCGACAGGGTCTGGGGCCAACGTCCTGACTTTC.

This clone was seen a single time. The rearrangement links TRBV19 to TRBJ1-4, with D perhaps matching TRBD1 (6 bases). Germline V gene sequence: CDR1 LNHDA, CDR2 SQIVND (reference sequence). The length of the CDR3 is 14 residues. With 6 bases removed from V and 3 bases from J, the gap between germline ends came to 11 bases. The CDR3 DNA reads as TGTGCCAGTAGCCCCGGGACACCTAATGAAAAACTGTTTTTT. Its protein product is CASSPGTPNEKLFF. The whole variable domain, filled in from reference TRBV19 and TRBJ1-4, reads DGGITQSPKYLFRKEGQNVTLSCEQNLNHDAMYWYRQDPGQGLRLIYYSQIVNDFQKGDIAEGYSVSREKKESFPLTVTSAQKNPTAFYLCASSPGTPNEKLFFGSGTQLSVL.

In DNA form, the CDR3 reads TGTGCCAGTAGTATTCTGACAGGGTCAAGCAATCAGCCCCAGCATTTT. Protein: CASSILTGSSNQPQHF. This chain links TRBV19 with TRBJ1-5, with 7 bases identical to TRBD1. Trimming at V came to 3 bases and at J to 1 base, leaving 6 bases not matched to a gene. Germline CDR1 reads LNHDA; CDR2 reads SQIVND (reference sequence). The CDR3 totals 16 residues.

The V gene is TRBV25-1, the J gene TRBJ1-5; a possible D gene is TRBD1 (5 bases). Trimming took 3 bases from V and 0 from J, leaving 12 bases between them. The germline CDR1 and CDR2 sequences are MGHDK and SYGVNS. The CDR3 spans 16 residues. CDR3 bases: TGTGCCAGCAGTGAGGCAGGGCGGAATAGCAATCAGCCCCAGCATTTT. Protein sequence: CASSEAGRNSNQPQHF.

The V gene is TRBV2, the J gene TRBJ1-6; unclear D gene. The germline V and J ends were trimmed by 1 base and 4 bases, with 8 bases remaining between them. CDR1 and CDR2 (germline): SNHLY, FYNNEI. The CDR3 loop spans 15 amino acids. The CDR3 region is CASSEDREYNSPLHF. As DNA, the CDR3 is TGTGCCAGCAGTGAAGACAGAGAATATAATTCACCCCTCCACTTT.

The V and J genes are TRBV10-3 and TRBJ1-2; TRBD1 might be the D (6 bases). The CDR3 length is 14 residues. Germline CDR1 ENHRY, CDR2 SYGVKD. Trimming took off 3 bases at V and 7 bases at J, with 15 bases between the two ends. This CDR3 is CAISDGQLEGGYTF. In DNA form, the CDR3 reads TGTGCCATCAGTGATGGACAGTTGGAAGGTGGCTACACCTTC.

This chain connects TRBV7-2 to TRBJ2-5; 11 positions agree with TRBD1. The junction had 4 bases not matched to a gene; V was cut back by 0 bases and J by 4 bases. This CDR3 is 16 amino acids long. Germline V lookup: CDR1 SGHTA, CDR2 FQGNSA. The CDR3 nucleotides read TGTGCCAGCAGCTTAGCCCGGGACAGGGGGAGAGAGACCCAGTACTTC. Translated: CASSLARDRGRETQYF.

The rearrangement uses TRBV5-1 and TRBJ2-1, with 9 bases that match TRBD1. V trimming: 0 bases; J trimming: 6 bases; junction bases outside the gene matches: 7. This CDR3 is 16 amino acids long. Germline V lookup: CDR1 SGHRS, CDR2 YFSETQ. Written as DNA, the CDR3 is TGCGCCAGCAGCTTGGAGGGACAGGGAGAGGGCAATGAGCAGTTCTTC. It is translated as CASSLEGQGEGNEQFF.

The J gene is TRBJ2-7, the V gene TRBV7-2; 9 bases align to TRBD1. J was trimmed by 4 bases and V by 3 bases; bases with no gene match: 7. Germline V gene sequence: CDR1 SGHTA, CDR2 FQGNSA. The CDR3 has 15 residues. CDR3 in DNA: TGTGCCAGCAGCTTCGACAGGGGGTATCGTTACGAGCAGTACTTC. It yields the protein CASSFDRGYRYEQYF.

V usage is TRBV5-4 and J usage is TRBJ2-7; D is possibly TRBD2 (6 bases). This CDR3 is built from 14 residues. Germline CDR1 and CDR2: SGHNT and YYREEE (reference sequence). V lost 4 bases, J lost 2 bases, and 13 bases lay in between. CDR3 loop: CASSPPGVPYEQYF. The CDR3 DNA reads TGTGCCAGCAGCCCCCCGGGGGTCCCCTACGAGCAGTACTTC.

The V gene is TRBV2, the J gene TRBJ2-2, with D possibly TRBD2 on 5 matching bases. Germline CDR1 is SNHLY and CDR2 is FYNNEI. This CDR3 contains 15 residues. V lost 6 bases and J 8 bases, leaving 19 bases between the germline ends. CDR3 region: CASRPALIGVGELFF. The CDR3 coding sequence is TGTGCCAGCAGGCCGGCTTTAATCGGGGTAGGGGAGCTGTTTTTT.

The chain carries TRBV6-5 and TRBJ2-7, with 7 nucleotides matching TRBD1. The CDR3 is 15 amino acids. Looked up from germline, CDR1 is MNHEY and CDR2 is SVGAGI. J lost 4 bases, V lost 7 bases, and 13 bases had no gene match. The CDR3 DNA is TGTGCCAGCACCGGATTAGGGGACAGACCTTACGAGCAGTACTTC. It specifies CASTGLGDRPYEQYF.

The chain uses TRBV28 and TRBJ1-3; D is unresolved. V shed 6 bases and J shed 0 bases, with 18 bases lying between them. The CDR3 has 17 amino acids. Germline-derived CDR1 and CDR2 are MDHEN and SYDVKM. The CDR3: CASRPVVTGLSGNTIYF. The CDR3 DNA follows: TGTGCCAGCAGGCCGGTTGTTACTGGGCTCTCTGGAAACACCATATATTTT.

The V gene is TRBV6-5, the J gene TRBJ1-3, with 8 bases that match TRBD1. Germline V gene sequence: CDR1 MNHEY, CDR2 SVGAGI. Losses at the gene ends were 0 bases for V and 0 bases for J; bases not matched to a gene: 1. The CDR3 spans 16 residues. CDR3 nucleotides: TGTGCCAGCAGTTACTCGGACAGGGCCTCTGGAAACACCATATATTTT. Translated, it gives CASSYSDRASGNTIYF.

This chain links TRBV28 with TRBJ2-1; TRBD2 agrees at 8 bases. The CDR3 sequence is 16 residues long. The V gene end was trimmed by 5 bases and the J gene end by 8 bases; junction bases not matched to a gene: 14. The germline CDR1 and CDR2 sequences are MDHEN and SYDVKM. This CDR3 reads CASSGGGTSKLDEQFF. CDR3 nucleotides: TGTGCCAGCAGTGGGGGGGGGACTAGTAAATTAGATGAGCAGTTCTTC.

This chain connects TRBV10-3 to TRBJ1-1; D uncertain. Trimming left V 7 bases short and J 7 bases short, with 16 bases between. The CDR3 length is 13 residues. The V gene's germline CDR1 is ENHRY and CDR2 SYGVKD. This chain's CDR3 is CAITYLAGGEAFF. CDR3 coding DNA: TGTGCCATCACCTACCTCGCGGGAGGTGAAGCTTTCTTT.

Written as DNA, the CDR3 is TGCGCCAGCAGCTTTAACCCCGGCGGGTACACTGAAGCTTTCTTT. Protein product: CASSFNPGGYTEAFF. The rearrangement uses TRBV5-1 and TRBJ1-1; the D is unclear. V was shortened by 2 bases and J by 3 bases, with 14 bases between the two germline ends. The CDR3 runs to 15 residues. Germline loops: CDR1 SGHRS, CDR2 YFSETQ.

CDR3 amino acids: CASNTGTTNEKLFF. In DNA, the CDR3 is TGTGCCAGCAATACAGGGACAACTAATGAAAAACTGTTTTTT. J is TRBJ1-4 and V is TRBV6-5; perhaps TRBD1 as D (6 bases). Germline V CDR1 and CDR2: MNHEY, SVGAGI. CDR3 length: 14 residues. Between the trimmed V and J ends, which lost 7 bases and 0 bases, there was a span of 9 bases.

This clone has only one observation. The chain recombines TRBV21-1 with TRBJ2-6; the table's D gene call, TRBD1, was not cross checked with the DNA. TRBV21-1 has pseudogene status. This CDR3 region has 19 residues. In DNA, the CDR3 is TGTGCCAGCAGCCTTACTCGTGCCGGGACAGGGGTTGGGGCCAACGTCCTGACTTTC. Amino acid sequence: CASSLTRAGTGVGANVLTF.